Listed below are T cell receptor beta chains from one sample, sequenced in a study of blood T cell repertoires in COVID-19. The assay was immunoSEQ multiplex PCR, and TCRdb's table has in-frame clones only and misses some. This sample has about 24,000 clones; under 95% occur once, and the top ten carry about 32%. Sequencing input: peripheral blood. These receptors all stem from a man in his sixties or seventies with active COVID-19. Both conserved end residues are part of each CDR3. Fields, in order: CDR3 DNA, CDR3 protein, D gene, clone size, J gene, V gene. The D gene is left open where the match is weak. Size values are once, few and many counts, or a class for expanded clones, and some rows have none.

TGTGCCAGCAGCCCTCGAGCGGGAGGGTTCAATGAGCAGTTCTTC | CASSPRAGGFNEQFF | TRBD2 | - | TRBJ2-1 | TRBV7-3
TGTGCCAGCAGCTCCTGGACAGGGAGCACAGATACGCAGTATTTT | CASSSWTGSTDTQYF | TRBD1 | - | TRBJ2-3 | TRBV27
TGTGCCAGCAGACTGGGCGGGGGGTCACGCGAGCAGTTCTTC | CASRLGGGSREQFF | TRBD2 | - | TRBJ2-1 | TRBV5-8
TGTGCCAGCAGGGGCGGGGGGTCCCCAGGGGGGGCCAACGTCCTGACTTTC | CASRGGGSPGGANVLTF | TRBD2 | few | TRBJ2-6 | TRBV27
TGTGCCAGCAGACAAGCAGGGCGGAGGGGCACTGAAGCTTTCTTT | CASRQAGRRGTEAFF | - | - | TRBJ1-1 | TRBV27
TGTGCCAGCAGTACAACACAGGATTCACCCCTCCACTTT | CASSTTQDSPLHF | - | - | TRBJ1-6 | TRBV2
TGTGCCAGCAGGGGACAGGGGATGAACACTGAAGCTTTCTTT | CASRGQGMNTEAFF | TRBD1 | - | TRBJ1-1 | TRBV27
TGCAGCGCCGGACAGGGGTTTTTGGATGAAAAACTGTTTTTT | CSAGQGFLDEKLFF | TRBD1 | - | TRBJ1-4 | TRBV29-1
TGTGCCAGCAGCTTGGTGGGACAGGGAAGTTCGCGGGAGCAGTACTTC | CASSLVGQGSSREQYF | TRBD1 | - | TRBJ2-7 | TRBV7-2
TGTGCCAGCAGTTTGGGCCAGTCGAATGAGCAGTTCTTC | CASSLGQSNEQFF | - | - | TRBJ2-1 | TRBV12-3/TRBV12-4